The 14 T cell receptor beta chains below all came from one sample that was sequenced in a study of early T cells in non-severe SARS-CoV-2 infection. TCRdb re-derived calls from the 5' RACE reads in MiXCR, one entry per CDR3 protein. The profile covers about 58,000 distinct CDR3 sequences, with approximately 7.7% appearing a single time and 3% to 4% taken by the ten largest. Sequences were obtained from whole blood. The receptor set was obtained from an adult who was a healthcare worker with PCR-confirmed SARS-CoV-2 infection or an uninfected control (not recorded which).

The sample holds many counts of this clonotype. The rearrangement joins TRBV30 to TRBJ1-2; D ambiguous. The CDR3 length is 13 residues. The V end was cut by 3 bases, the J end by 0 bases, with 8 bases between. Germline lookup yields CDR1 GTSNPN and CDR2 SVGIG (reference sequence). The CDR3 protein is CAWRSQPNYGYTF. The CDR3 bases are TGTGCCTGGAGGAGTCAGCCTAACTATGGCTACACCTTC. Supplemented by reference TRBV30 and TRBJ1-2, the full variable domain reads SQTIHQWPATLVQPVGSPLSLECTVEGTSNPNLYWYRQAAGRGLQLLFYSVGIGQISSEVPQNLSASRPQDRQFILSSKKLLLSDSGFYLCAWRSQPNYGYTFGSGTRLTVV.

This clonotype was observed at least ten times. The chain joins TRBV2 to TRBJ2-2; 8 bases fit TRBD1. The J segment lost 2 bases and the V segment lost 6 bases, leaving 2 bases of the junction unmatched. The CDR3 contains 14 residues. Germline V lookup: CDR1 SNHLY, CDR2 FYNNEI. Here the CDR3 reads CASRGQANTGELFF. The CDR3 DNA reads as TGTGCCAGCAGGGGACAGGCTAACACCGGGGAGCTGTTTTTT.

The chain is built from TRBV2 and TRBJ2-5; 8 bases are a match to TRBD2. CDR1 is SNHLY and CDR2 is FYNNEI in the germline V gene. V lost 4 bases, J lost 4 bases, and 8 bases stayed unmatched. The CDR3 covers 15 residues. CDR3 coding DNA: TGTGCCAGCAGTGGAAGCGGGAGTTCGGGAGAGACCCAGTACTTC. Protein: CASSGSGSSGETQYF.

This clonotype has a handful of counts. V and J are TRBV30 and TRBJ1-6, with 9 bases fitting TRBD1. V lost 7 bases, J lost 7 bases, and 5 bases stayed unmatched. Per germline, CDR1 GTSNPN and CDR2 SVGIG (reference sequence). CDR3 size: 13 residues. DNA of the CDR3: TGTGCCTTCTGCGGACAGGGGAATTCACCCCTCCACTTT. Protein: CAFCGQGNSPLHF.

In regard to this clonotype: A much larger clone differs from this one at a single base, so this may be a read error. The CDR3 region is CSARDGVPLYF. CDR3 DNA: TGCAGTGCTAGAGATGGGGTTCCCCTCTACTTT. The chain joins TRBV20-1 to TRBJ1-6; D is undetermined. This CDR3 has 11 residues. The germline gives CDR1 DFQATT, CDR2 SNEGSKA (reference sequence).

This clonotype was seen repeatedly, ten times or more. The CDR3 nucleotides read TGTGCCAGCTCACCCCTATCCGCCTACAATGAGCAGTTCTTC. This sequence encodes CASSPLSAYNEQFF. The rearrangement uses TRBV18 and TRBJ2-1, with unresolved D. In germline, CDR1 is KGHSH, CDR2 LQKENI. V was clipped by 3 bases and J by 2 bases, with 8 bases between them. The CDR3 loop spans 14 amino acids.

This clonotype was observed at least ten times. The gene calls are TRBV20-1 and TRBJ2-7, with 8 bases lining up with TRBD1. CDR3 length: 14 amino acids. Germline CDR1 and CDR2: DFQATT and SNEGSKA (reference sequence). Losses at the gene ends were 0 bases for V and 5 bases for J; bases not matched to a gene: 6. The CDR3 is CSARDRTGRNEQYF. In DNA, the CDR3 is TGCAGTGCTAGAGATCGGACAGGGCGAAACGAGCAGTACTTC.

This clonotype was recorded at least ten times. V is TRBV20-1 and J is TRBJ2-3; 10 bases match TRBD2. V shed 1 base and J 5 bases; nucleotides not matched to a gene: 12. CDR3 length: 17 amino acids. Per the germline V gene, CDR1 is DFQATT and CDR2 is SNEGSKA (reference sequence). DNA of the CDR3: TGCAGTGCTAGAGGGACTAGCGGTTTCATGGGTGGAGATACGCAGTATTTT. This translates into CSARGTSGFMGGDTQYF.

J is TRBJ2-7 and V is TRBV18; maybe TRBD1 (5 bases). Per germline, CDR1 KGHSH and CDR2 LQKENI. V lost 3 bases, J lost 2 bases, and 14 bases lay in between. The CDR3 loop spans 15 amino acids. The CDR3 spells CASSPVQGGPYEQYF. In DNA form, the CDR3 reads TGTGCCAGCTCACCCGTTCAGGGTGGTCCCTACGAGCAGTACTTC.

This clonotype has a handful of counts. J is TRBJ2-1 and V is TRBV12-3 or TRBV12-4, with 10 bases identical to TRBD2. There are 14 residues in the CDR3. V lost 6 bases to trimming and J lost 4 bases; unmatched junction nucleotides: 3. Here the CDR3 DNA reads TGTGCCAGCAGGATTAGCGGGAGGTACAATGAGCAGTTCTTC. Its protein product is CASRISGRYNEQFF.

The table lists this clonotype with a few counts. The DNA of the CDR3 is TGTGCCAGCACCCGTAGCGGAAAGAATTACGAGCAGTACTTC. Translation: CASTRSGKNYEQYF. The chain joins TRBV28 to TRBJ2-7, with TRBD2 as a possible D gene (6 bases). This CDR3 spans 14 amino acids. V lost 7 bases and J 4 bases, leaving 17 bases between the germline ends. Germline lookup yields CDR1 MDHEN and CDR2 SYDVKM.

The chain combines TRBV11-3 with TRBJ1-1; 9 bases agree with TRBD1. The CDR3 extends over 14 amino acids. The V gene end was trimmed by 5 bases and the J gene end by 0 bases; junction bases not matched to a gene: 1. CDR1 and CDR2 (germline): SGHNT, YENEEA. The CDR3 DNA reads TGTGCCAGCAGCCGACAGGGGGTGAACACTGAAGCTTTCTTT. Its translation is CASSRQGVNTEAFF. Together with reference TRBV11-3 and TRBJ1-1, the CDR3 gives the full variable domain: EAGVVQSPRYKIIEKKQPVAFWCNPISGHNTLYWYLQNLGQGPELLIRYENEEAVDDSQLPKDRFSAERLKGVDSTLKIQPAELGDSAVYLCASSRQGVNTEAFFGQGTRLTVV.

For this clonotype: At one end, the junction sequence differs from germline, possibly due to a read error. The chain couples TRBV28 to TRBJ1-5; D is perhaps TRBD1 (6 bases). CDR1 MDHEN and CDR2 SYDVKM come from the germline V gene. The CDR3 consists of 15 residues. As DNA, the CDR3 is TGTGCAAGCAGTTTCGGGGAAGGGGGGGATCAGCCCCAGCATTTT. This gives the protein CASSFGEGGDQPQHF.

This clonotype has ten or more counts. The rearrangement links TRBV6-4 to TRBJ1-1, with D possibly matching TRBD1 (5 bases). This CDR3 contains 11 residues. V was pared by 6 bases and J by 11 bases, with 13 bases between. In germline, CDR1 is MRHNA, CDR2 SNTAGT. CDR3 nucleotide sequence: TGTGCCAGCAGACACGAGAGACAGGCTTTCTTT. This codes for CASRHERQAFF.